Below are 18 T cell receptor beta chains sequenced from a single sample in a study of T cells in Graves' hyperthyroidism and ophthalmopathy. Researchers took RNA transcripts and amplified the TCR beta CDR3 regions from them. A first-round RT-PCR of the TCR CDR3 used the HTBI primer set. One entry per CDR3 protein results from TCRdb running MiXCR on the multiplex PCR reads. Among 300,000 to 450,000 distinct CDR3 sequences listed, approximately 25% were seen once. Sequences were obtained from blood. The receptor set was obtained from a man aged 50 or older with Graves' hyperthyroidism.

The rearrangement links TRBV7-9 to TRBJ2-5; tentative D call: TRBD1 (6 bases). Trimming stripped 5 bases from V and 5 bases from J, with 15 bases between. Germline assignment: CDR1 SEHNR and CDR2 FQNEAQ (reference sequence). The length of the CDR3 is 14 residues. CDR3 in DNA: TGTGCCAGCAGCCACCAACAGGGCATGGAGACCCAGTACTTC. Protein product: CASSHQQGMETQYF.

The rearrangement uses TRBV20-1 and TRBJ2-7; 8 bases line up with TRBD1. Germline values: CDR1 DFQATT, CDR2 SNEGSKA (reference sequence). This CDR3 spans 14 amino acids. V lost 5 bases to trimming and J lost 1 base; unmatched junction nucleotides: 7. The CDR3 protein is CSAFSGGSSYEQYF. The CDR3 DNA reads as TGCAGTGCTTTTTCAGGGGGCTCATCCTACGAGCAGTACTTC.

The chain uses TRBV20-1 and TRBJ2-3; weak D call: TRBD2 (5 bases). The CDR3 totals 13 residues. Trimming removed 1 base from V and 1 base from J, with 6 bases in between. Germline V CDR1 and CDR2: DFQATT, SNEGSKA (reference sequence). DNA for the CDR3: TGCAGTGCTAGAGTGGAGGGCACAGATACGCAGTATTTT. It encodes CSARVEGTDTQYF.

CDR3 residues: CATSDYPNYTGELFF. The CDR3 nucleotides are TGTGCCACCAGTGATTACCCCAATTACACCGGGGAGCTGTTTTTT. The rearrangement joins TRBV24-1 to TRBJ2-2, with D hard to call. The V gene lost 2 bases and the J gene lost 3 bases, with 9 bases spanning the gap. The germline V gene encodes CDR1 KGHDR and CDR2 SFDVKD. The CDR3 totals 15 residues.

This rearrangement joins TRBV12-3 or TRBV12-4 to TRBJ2-5, with 10 bases aligning to TRBD1. The V segment lost 5 bases and the J segment 2 bases; nucleotides outside the gene matches: 8. The CDR3 is made up of 16 amino acids. The CDR3 coding sequence is TGTGCCAGCAGTAGAACCGGGACAGGGGTGCAAGAGACCCAGTACTTC. Translated: CASSRTGTGVQETQYF.

The sample holds many counts of this clonotype. The chain carries TRBV11-2 and TRBJ2-7; 10 bases align to TRBD2. Germline lookup yields CDR1 SGHAT and CDR2 FQNNGV. The V segment lost 6 bases and the J segment 1 base; nucleotides outside the gene matches: 3. The CDR3 contains 14 residues. CDR3 nucleotide sequence: TGTGCCAGCAGAACTAGCGGGACGTCCTACGAGCAGTACTTC. Amino acid sequence: CASRTSGTSYEQYF.

This clonotype was detected only a few times. The chain combines TRBV7-3 with TRBJ2-5, with D maybe TRBD1 (6 bases). Germline V gene lookup returns CDR1 SGHTA and CDR2 FQGTGA. With 2 bases removed from V and 4 bases from J, the gap between germline ends came to 14 bases. The CDR3 covers 15 residues. CDR3 sequence (DNA): TGTGCCAGCAGCTTATATGGGGGCATGGGAGAGACCCAGTACTTC. It specifies CASSLYGGMGETQYF.

The chain carries TRBV27 and TRBJ2-7, with D perhaps TRBD2 (6 bases). V was cut by 10 bases and J by 5 bases, with 21 bases left in between. In germline, CDR1 is MNHEY, CDR2 SMNVEV (reference sequence). The CDR3 totals 14 residues. CDR3 amino acids: CATKFTGARDEQYF. The DNA of the CDR3 is TGTGCCACCAAATTTACGGGAGCTCGAGACGAGCAGTACTTC.

The CDR3 spells CASSRESWTQYF. DNA for the CDR3: TGCGCCAGCAGCCGGGAGAGTTGGACCCAGTACTTC. V is TRBV5-1 and J is TRBJ2-5; tentative D call: TRBD2 (6 bases). The germline CDR1 and CDR2 sequences are SGHRS and YFSETQ. V lost 4 bases and J lost 7, with 11 bases in between. This CDR3 has 12 amino acids.

This clonotype was recorded at least ten times. The V call is TRBV7-8, the J call TRBJ2-1; 7 nucleotides match TRBD1. Germline V gene sequence: CDR1 SGHVS, CDR2 FQNEAQ. J was trimmed by 8 bases and V by 1 base; bases with no gene match: 17. The length of the CDR3 is 18 residues. The CDR3 bases are TGTGCCAGCAGCTTAGTTCGGGGCCAGGGGGTAAAATTTGATGAGCAGTTCTTC. Translation: CASSLVRGQGVKFDEQFF.

This clonotype was counted at least ten times. V gene TRBV6-1 combines with J gene TRBJ2-7; D is undetermined. This CDR3 spans 12 amino acids. With 8 bases removed from V and 5 bases from J, the gap between germline ends came to 13 bases. CDR1 and CDR2 (germline): MNHNS, SASEGT. CDR3 bases: TGTGCCAGCCTCCGGCCGGCTCACGAGCAGTACTTC. It yields the protein CASLRPAHEQYF.

This chain links TRBV7-3 with TRBJ2-2; TRBD2 matches at 16 bases. The germline gives CDR1 SGHTA, CDR2 FQGTGA. This CDR3 comprises 19 residues. The V segment lost 5 bases and the J segment 0 bases; nucleotides outside the gene matches: 6. CDR3 sequence: CASSPKGLAGGTNTGELFF. The CDR3 DNA reads as TGTGCCAGCAGCCCCAAGGGACTAGCGGGGGGGACGAACACCGGGGAGCTGTTTTTT. Variable domain in full (rest from reference TRBV7-3 and TRBJ2-2): GAGVSQTPSNKVTEKGKYVELRCDPISGHTALYWYRQSLGQGPEFLIYFQGTGAADDSGLPNDRFFAVRPEGSVSTLKIQRTERGDSAVYLCASSPKGLAGGTNTGELFFGEGSRLTVL.

Ten or more counts support this clonotype. It is unclear where the CDR3 begins or ends on the DNA, so no DNA is shown, and the CDR3 is as TCRdb lists it. This chain connects TRBV12-3 or TRBV12-4 to TRBJ2-3. A total of 15 residues make up the CDR3, ends included. CDR3 protein: CASSSSKLGTDTQYF.

This clonotype was seen only a few times. This chain uses TRBV19 with TRBJ2-2, with D tentatively TRBD1 (5 bases). The ends were cut back, 0 bases at V and 6 bases at J, with 8 bases in the middle. This CDR3 comprises 14 residues. The germline CDR1 and CDR2 sequences are LNHDA and SQIVND (reference sequence). The CDR3 reads CASSIERGAGELFF. The CDR3 DNA reads as TGTGCCAGTAGTATAGAAAGGGGTGCCGGGGAGCTGTTTTTT.

This clonotype has a handful of counts. J is TRBJ2-5 and V is TRBV6-6; D may be TRBD1 or TRBD2 (5 bases each). CDR1 is MNHNY and CDR2 is SVGAGI in the germline V gene (reference sequence). V was trimmed by 0 bases and J by 3 bases, leaving 17 bases between them. This CDR3 has 17 amino acids. Written as DNA, the CDR3 is TGTGCCAGCAGTTACTCGGCTGGGACCCCAGTGGAAGAGACCCAGTACTTC. It translates to CASSYSAGTPVEETQYF.

This clonotype showed up just a few times. The chain carries TRBV19 and TRBJ2-3, with TRBD2 identical over 10 bases. With V trimmed by 3 bases and J by 2 bases, 5 bases remained unmatched. The CDR3 loop spans 16 amino acids. Germline assignment: CDR1 LNHDA and CDR2 SQIVND (reference sequence). The CDR3 sequence is CASSIGTSALTDTQYF. CDR3 in DNA: TGTGCCAGTAGTATCGGGACTAGCGCGCTCACAGATACGCAGTATTTT.

This chain uses TRBV7-9 with TRBJ1-4; 7 nucleotides match TRBD1. CDR1 SEHNR and CDR2 FQNEAQ come from the germline V gene (reference sequence). Losses at the gene ends were 5 bases for V and 2 bases for J; bases not matched to a gene: 11. The CDR3 totals 17 residues. CDR3 protein: CASSPRGGGGTNEKLFF. The CDR3 nucleotides read TGTGCCAGCAGCCCTCGAGGGGGCGGGGGCACTAATGAAAAACTGTTTTTT.

This clonotype was seen a handful of times. The chain employs TRBV5-1 and TRBJ2-3; D is ambiguous. This CDR3 contains 13 residues. V was pared by 4 bases and J by 5 bases, with 11 bases between. The germline V gene encodes CDR1 SGHRS and CDR2 YFSETQ. The CDR3 region is CASSQEQQDTQYF. The CDR3 coding sequence is TGCGCCAGCAGCCAAGAGCAGCAAGATACGCAGTATTTT.